This is a list of T cell receptor beta chains from one sample in a study of beta chain features in type 1 diabetes. The assay was immunoSEQ multiplex PCR, and TCRdb's table has in-frame clones only and misses some. The data show 200,000 to 300,000 clones, around 21% seen once. Sequencing used naive CD4+ T cells from blood. The source of these receptors is a woman in her 40s with type 1 diabetes. Both conserved end residues are part of each CDR3. The order of the fields is J gene, clone size, D gene, V gene, CDR3 DNA, CDR3 protein. A D gene is named only where the DNA matches it firmly. Some rows have no size entry. The others give once, few or many, or a class for an expanded clone.

>TRBJ2-6|-|-|TRBV28
TGTGCCAGCAGTGTTCCAGGATCCCTAACCAACGTCCTGACTTTC
CASSVPGSLTNVLTF
>TRBJ2-1|few|-|TRBV5-1
TGCGCCAGCAGCTCGCCCGACATCTACAATGAGCAGTTCTTC
CASSSPDIYNEQFF
>TRBJ2-3|-|TRBD1|TRBV28
TGTGCCAGCAGTTTGTGGGCCGGGGACAGTCGAACTAGCACAGATACGCAGTATTTT
CASSLWAGDSRTSTDTQYF
>TRBJ2-3|few|TRBD1|TRBV2
TGTGCCAGCAGTCCTCGGACAGGGCGCACAGATACGCAGTATTTT
CASSPRTGRTDTQYF
>TRBJ2-1|few|-|TRBV19
TGTGCCAGTAGTGACGCCCCGGGACTTAATGAGCAGTTCTTC
CASSDAPGLNEQFF
>TRBJ2-7|few|-|TRBV7-8
TGTGCCAGCAGCCAGGGCGGGACGGGCTCCTACGAGCAGTACTTC
CASSQGGTGSYEQYF
>TRBJ2-3|-|TRBD1|TRBV7-7
TGTGCTAGCAGCAAGGGACAGGCGGTAGATACGCAGTATTTT
CASSKGQAVDTQYF
>TRBJ2-7|-|-|TRBV2
TGTGCCAGCAGTGATACTCAAGTAGCCGAGCAGTACTTC
CASSDTQVAEQYF
>TRBJ2-7|few|-|TRBV9
TGTGCCAGCAGCGGCCCGGGGTACGAGCAGTACTTC
CASSGPGYEQYF
>TRBJ1-4|few|-|TRBV4-1
TGCGCCAGCAGCCAAGGAAGGCAGGGAAATGAAAAACTGTTTTTT
CASSQGRQGNEKLFF
>TRBJ1-5|-|-|TRBV19
TGTGCCAGTATTGGGGCGGGGTATCAGCCCCAGCATTTT
CASIGAGYQPQHF
>TRBJ2-3|-|-|TRBV7-3
TGTGCCAGCAGCTTTCGTGCAGGGGATCAAGATACGCAGTATTTT
CASSFRAGDQDTQYF
>TRBJ1-2|-|-|TRBV5-6
TGTGCCAGCAGCTTGGATACCGCGTATGTCGGCTACACCTTC
CASSLDTAYVGYTF
>TRBJ1-5|-|TRBD1|TRBV10-3
TGTGCCGTCGGACAGGGAAATCAGCCCCAGCATTTT
CAVGQGNQPQHF
>TRBJ1-6|-|TRBD1|TRBV7-3
TGTGCCAGCAGCCTCGGACAGGGAAGCTCACCCCTCCACTTT
CASSLGQGSSPLHF
>TRBJ2-1|-|-|TRBV11-1
TGTGCCAGCACCCGCGCCGAGATGCCCATCCATGAGCAGTTCTTC
CASTRAEMPIHEQFF
>TRBJ2-3|few|TRBD2|TRBV11-1
TGTGCCAGCAGCTTAGCCAACGGGGGGAAGACAGATACGCAGTATTTT
CASSLANGGKTDTQYF
>TRBJ2-7|-|-|TRBV5-1
TGCGCCAGCAGCCCAGGCGCAGGTGGCGAGCAGTACTTC
CASSPGAGGEQYF
>TRBJ2-5|few|-|TRBV7-2
TGTGCCAGCAGCCGACCGCACGCGGGAATGGGGACCCAGTACTTC
CASSRPHAGMGTQYF
>TRBJ2-7|-|TRBD1|TRBV7-2
TGTGCCAGCAGCCGGGACAGGGGGATCTACGAGCAGTACTTC
CASSRDRGIYEQYF
>TRBJ2-3|-|-|TRBV9
TGTGCCAGCAGCAACCGACGGGAAAACACAGATACGCAGTATTTT
CASSNRRENTDTQYF
>TRBJ2-1|-|TRBD2|TRBV9
TGTGCCAGCAGCGTAGAGGGGAGGGCCGCCGAAAATGAGCAGTTCTTC
CASSVEGRAAENEQFF
>TRBJ2-1|-|TRBD2|TRBV9
TGTGCCAGCAGCGTGTCAGGACTAGCGGGAGGGGAGCAGTTCTTC
CASSVSGLAGGEQFF
>TRBJ1-5|few|-|TRBV6-4
TGTGCCAGCAGTCCAACAGGGAGCAACGGGCAGCCCCAGCATTTT
CASSPTGSNGQPQHF
>TRBJ1-1|few|-|TRBV9
TGTGCCAGCAGCGTAGGGGAGACTGAAGCTTTCTTT
CASSVGETEAFF
>TRBJ1-1|few|-|TRBV4-3
TGCGCCAGCAGCCAAGAGCTATCTCTGAACACTGAAGCTTTCTTT
CASSQELSLNTEAFF
>TRBJ2-1|-|TRBD2|TRBV30
TGTGCCTGGAGTGTCTTCGGGACTAGCGGGAACAATGAGCAGTTCTTC
CAWSVFGTSGNNEQFF
>TRBJ2-2|few|-|TRBV27
TGTGCCAGCAGTTTAGCCAGGCCGAACACCGGGGAGCTGTTTTTT
CASSLARPNTGELFF
>TRBJ1-2|few|-|TRBV7-3
TGTGCCAGCAGCTTAAAAGGCGGGTATGGCTACACCTTC
CASSLKGGYGYTF
>TRBJ2-5|-|TRBD1|TRBV5-1
TGCGCCAGCAGCCGGGACAGGATGCAAGAGACCCAGTACTTC
CASSRDRMQETQYF
>TRBJ2-3|-|-|TRBV4-3
TGCGCCAGCAGCCAACTTACTGGGGGGTTCGCAGATACGCAGTATTTT
CASSQLTGGFADTQYF
>TRBJ1-2|few|TRBD1|TRBV27
TGTGCCAGCAGACCAGGGGGGTACTATGGCTACACCTTC
CASRPGGYYGYTF
>TRBJ2-1|few|TRBD2|TRBV9
TGTGCCAGCAGCGTAACCGGGGGGGCGGAATACAATGAGCAGTTCTTC
CASSVTGGAEYNEQFF
>TRBJ2-3|few|TRBD2|TRBV10-3
TGTGCCATCAGTCCTTATAGCGGGAGGGCCGGCACAGATACGCAGTATTTT
CAISPYSGRAGTDTQYF
>TRBJ2-5|-|-|TRBV9
TGTGCCAGCAGCCCTGTAGGGGCGGAGGAGACCCAGTACTTC
CASSPVGAEETQYF
>TRBJ2-3|few|-|TRBV20-1
TGCAGTGCCTCACTAGGAGATACGCAGTATTTT
CSASLGDTQYF
>TRBJ1-2|-|TRBD1|TRBV5-6
TGTGCCAGCAGCCGTGACAGGGGGCATCCGAACTATGGCTACACCTTC
CASSRDRGHPNYGYTF
>TRBJ1-5|few|-|TRBV30
TGTGCCTGGACATCTGGAGGAAATCAGCCCCAGCATTTT
CAWTSGGNQPQHF
>TRBJ2-4|-|-|TRBV2
TGTGCCAGCAGAGACGCGGGACAGCAAAACATTCAGTACTTC
CASRDAGQQNIQYF
>TRBJ1-2|-|TRBD1|TRBV27
TGTGCCAGCAGTGCAACCGGGACAGGGCGCGATGAAGCTAACTATGGCTACACCTTC
CASSATGTGRDEANYGYTF
>TRBJ2-7|few|-|TRBV4-1
TGCGCCAGCAGCCAAGCGTCTGGGCCTTCCTACGAGCAGTACTTC
CASSQASGPSYEQYF
>TRBJ2-3|few|-|TRBV29-1
TGCAGCGTTGAAGGGAGATTGGCAGATACGCAGTATTTT
CSVEGRLADTQYF
>TRBJ2-2|few|-|TRBV2
TGTGCCATGGCCCCGCAGGGCAACACCGGGGAGCTGTTTTTT
CAMAPQGNTGELFF
>TRBJ2-1|-|TRBD1|TRBV28
TGTGCCAGCAGTTCAACTCAGGGGGCTAGGGATGAGCAGTTCTTC
CASSSTQGARDEQFF
>TRBJ2-7|-|-|TRBV7-2
TGTGCCAGCAGCTCAAGACTGGTCTCCTACGAGCAGTACTTC
CASSSRLVSYEQYF
>TRBJ2-3|-|TRBD2|TRBV6-6
TGTGCCAGCAGTTACGCGGGACTAGCTGATACGCAGTATTTT
CASSYAGLADTQYF
>TRBJ1-2|-|-|TRBV25-1
TGTGCCAGCACAGGGAATAACTATGGCTACACCTTC
CASTGNNYGYTF
>TRBJ2-7|-|-|TRBV7-2
TGTGCCAGCAGCTTCCGGGACACCTCCTACGAGCAGTACTTC
CASSFRDTSYEQYF